Shown below are 13 T cell receptor beta chains from a single sample sequenced in a study of a mutant IDH1 vaccine in newly diagnosed glioma. Antigens for these TCRs are unknown. Using immunoSEQ multiplex PCR, the repertoire was profiled, and TCRdb retains in-frame clones only, with some absent. The sample lists 100,000 to 150,000 clones; around 77% were seen once. Described time point: week 11, during vaccination. Vaccinated patients received 300 ug of mutant IDH1 20-mer peptide per dose, with topical imiquimod. The sequences come from PBMCs, collected from a glioma patient whose treatment included an IDH1 peptide vaccine. Every receptor here comes from a man in his forties with glioma.

This clone was seen only once. The gene calls are TRBV6-4 and TRBJ1-1; the match to TRBD1 covers 10 bases. J was trimmed by 6 bases and V by 7 bases; bases with no gene match: 14. Germline V lookup: CDR1 MRHNA, CDR2 SNTAGT. The CDR3 has 16 residues. Here the CDR3 DNA reads TGTGCCAGCAAGAGACGTCCGGGACAGGGGAGGGCTGAAGCTTTCTTT. Protein sequence: CASKRRPGQGRAEAFF.

The chain recombines TRBV5-5 with TRBJ1-6; D unclear. Germline-derived CDR1 and CDR2 are SGHKS and YYEKEE (reference sequence). Trimming removed 4 bases at V and 12 bases at J, with 20 bases between. The CDR3 loop spans 15 amino acids. CDR3 sequence: CASSPPPGGGEPLHF. The CDR3 nucleotides read TGTGCCAGCAGCCCCCCGCCCGGCGGAGGTGAACCCCTCCACTTT.

The V call is TRBV27, the J call TRBJ2-1; D perhaps matches TRBD2 (5 bases). Germline assignment: CDR1 MNHEY and CDR2 SMNVEV (reference sequence). This CDR3 is built from 16 residues. Trimming took off 6 bases at V and 10 bases at J, with 25 bases between the two ends. In DNA form, the CDR3 reads TGTGCCAGCAGAAAGCCTGGGCTAGCCACCGAATACGAGCAGTTCTTC. Residues: CASRKPGLATEYEQFF.

The CDR3 sequence: CASSQPGSYEQYF. The CDR3 DNA sequence: TGTGCCAGCTCCCAACCCGGGAGCTACGAGCAGTACTTC. The chain uses TRBV11-2 and TRBJ2-7; D may be TRBD2 (6 bases). The CDR3 totals 13 residues. Trimming stripped 8 bases from V and 3 bases from J, with 14 bases between. Germline lookup yields CDR1 SGHAT and CDR2 FQNNGV.

The chain joins TRBV4-2 to TRBJ1-4; 9 bases are shared with TRBD1. Germline V gene lookup returns CDR1 LGHNA and CDR2 YNFKEQ. The CDR3 sequence is 16 residues long. The V segment lost 2 bases and the J segment 4 bases; nucleotides outside the gene matches: 5. CDR3 amino acids: CASSQLEGQGNEKLFF. The CDR3 coding sequence is TGTGCCAGCAGCCAACTGGAGGGACAGGGTAATGAAAAACTGTTTTTT.

This rearrangement joins TRBV6-1 to TRBJ1-1; no firm D call. The V gene's germline CDR1 is MNHNS and CDR2 SASEGT. The CDR3 loop spans 15 amino acids. V lost 0 bases, J lost 6 bases, and 14 bases lay in between. The CDR3 spells CASSEASRGNSEAFF. As DNA, the CDR3 is TGTGCCAGCAGTGAAGCGAGTCGGGGTAACTCTGAAGCTTTCTTT.

The J gene is TRBJ2-7, the V gene TRBV7-8; maybe TRBD1 (6 bases). Germline lookup yields CDR1 SGHVS and CDR2 FQNEAQ. V was pared by 0 bases and J by 4 bases, with 10 bases between. This CDR3 region has 14 residues. The CDR3 reads CASSLATGGYEQYF. CDR3 nucleotides: TGTGCCAGCAGCTTAGCGACAGGCGGTTACGAGCAGTACTTC.

The J gene is TRBJ2-4, the V gene TRBV10-1; 8 positions match TRBD1. V was pared by 1 base and J by 1 base, with 3 bases of the junction left unmatched. The CDR3 spans 16 residues. CDR1 and CDR2 from the germline V gene are WNHNN and SYGVQD (reference sequence). CDR3: CASSEYRTGAKNIQYF. CDR3 bases: TGCGCCAGCAGTGAGTACCGGACAGGGGCCAAAAACATTCAGTACTTC.

The chain uses TRBV12-5 and TRBJ2-1; 12 positions agree with TRBD2. The germline CDR1 and CDR2 sequences are LGHNT and FRNRAP. V trimming: 0 bases; J trimming: 9 bases; junction bases outside the gene matches: 9. The CDR3 sequence is 17 residues long. DNA for the CDR3: TGTGCTAGTGGTTTGGTAACTCTAGCGGGAGGGCGCGGTGAGCAGTTCTTC. Protein sequence: CASGLVTLAGGRGEQFF.

CDR3 bases: TGTGCCAGCATTCCCGGTGGGGGTATCAACGAGCAGTACTTC. Its translation: CASIPGGGINEQYF. The rearrangement links TRBV21-1 to TRBJ2-7. TRBV21-1 is recorded as a pseudogene. The CDR3 runs 14 residues.

The V and J genes are TRBV6-5 and TRBJ2-4, with D possibly being TRBD1 (5 bases). The CDR3 sequence is 15 residues long. The germline CDR1 and CDR2 sequences are MNHEY and SVGAGI. With 4 bases removed from V and 2 bases from J, the gap between germline ends came to 12 bases. The chain's CDR3 is CASSSREKTKNIQYF. DNA for the CDR3: TGTGCCAGCAGTTCCAGGGAAAAGACCAAAAACATTCAGTACTTC.

The V and J genes are TRBV9 and TRBJ1-1; unclear D gene. Trimming removed 0 bases from V and 0 bases from J, with 12 bases in between. This CDR3 comprises 16 residues. Germline loops: CDR1 SGDLS, CDR2 YYNGEE. CDR3 protein: CASSVAIAAMNTEAFF. The CDR3 nucleotides read TGTGCCAGCAGCGTAGCTATAGCGGCCATGAACACTGAAGCTTTCTTT.

This chain links TRBV5-4 with TRBJ2-2; TRBD1 agrees at 9 bases. This CDR3 spans 17 amino acids. Germline V gene sequence: CDR1 SGHNT, CDR2 YYREEE (reference sequence). With 4 bases clipped from V and 3 bases from J, the junction kept 10 bases outside the gene matches. CDR3 DNA sequence: TGTGCCAGCAGCCCCCCCGGACAGGGGTCGGACACCGGGGAGCTGTTTTTT. Amino acids: CASSPPGQGSDTGELFF.